The clone carrying this T cell receptor beta chain was detected many times. Antigen: not known. The data derive from a study of CD8 T cells in ankylosing spondylitis. Overall study findings and caveats: A CD8+ phenotype characterized the disease-linked clones, which were relatively rare in peripheral blood. Characteristic of ankylosing spondylitis blood, it appeared, was a TCR beta motif comprising several highly homologous variants. There was reportedly significant enrichment of clones that were disease-linked in matched ankylosing spondylitis synovial fluid.

Trimming took off 7 bases at V and 0 bases at J, with 10 bases between the two ends. This CDR3 has 14 residues. Germline CDR1 and CDR2: SGHVS and FQNEAQ. Preparation of TCR beta libraries was done by quantitative 5'-RACE with molecular barcodes. MiXCR, applied by TCRdb to the 5' RACE reads, yields one record per CDR3 protein. The sample lists 150,000 to 200,000 distinct CDR3 sequences, roughly 10% occurring once. The chain recombines TRBV7-8 with TRBJ2-1; D is uncertain. This receptor was taken from a female donor with ankylosing spondylitis or in good health (not recorded which). Material for sequencing was blood, either unsorted or a sorted T cell fraction (not recorded which). CDR3 bases: TGTGCCAGCAACCCCTGGAGCTCCTACAATGAGCAGTTCTTC. Translation gives CASNPWSSYNEQFF. The variable domain in full, completed from reference TRBV7-8 and TRBJ2-1, reads GAGVSQSPRYKVAKRGQDVALRCDPISGHVSLFWYQQALGQGPEFLTYFQNEAQLDKSGLPSDRFFAERPEGSVSTLKIQRTQQEDSAVYLCASNPWSSYNEQFFGPGTRLTVL.